The 21 T cell receptor beta chains in this list originate from one sample, sequenced in a study of regulatory T cells in long-lasting Graves disease. Time point meaning: persistent/refractory GD, antithyroid drugs over 5 years with positive TRAb. Preparation of the TCR library used RNA extracted from PBMCs. Both iRepertoire HTBI primers and Arm-PCR of CDR3 regions were used to build the TCR beta libraries. TCRdb reanalysed the multiplex PCR reads using MiXCR and keeps one entry per CDR3 protein. The data hold about 450,000 distinct CDR3 sequences, with around 22% observed a single time. Sample: peripheral blood mononuclear cells (PBMCs), taken when the disease was refractory, from a patient treated with antithyroid drugs. The receptors were gathered from a female donor with Graves disease.

J is TRBJ1-2 and V is TRBV5-1; 7 bases align to TRBD1. Germline V gene data show CDR1 as SGHRS and CDR2 as YFSETQ. The CDR3 is made up of 15 amino acids. J lost 5 bases, V lost 7 bases, and 14 bases had no gene match. The CDR3: CASARTGTDMYGYTF. The CDR3 bases are TGCGCCAGCGCGCGGACCGGGACAGATATGTATGGCTACACCTTC. The entire variable domain, with the rest obtained from reference TRBV5-1 and TRBJ1-2, is as follows: KAGVTQTPRYLIKTRGQQVTLSCSPISGHRSVSWYQQTPGQGLQFLFEYFSETQRNKGNFPGRFSGRQFSNSRSEMNVSTLELGDSALYLCASARTGTDMYGYTFGSGTRLTVV.

This clonotype was observed many times. V gene TRBV20-1 combines with J gene TRBJ1-2; 8 bases are shared with TRBD1. Germline V gene data show CDR1 as DFQATT and CDR2 as SNEGSKA (reference sequence). The CDR3 totals 14 residues. V lost 3 bases, J lost 8 bases, and 11 bases stayed unmatched. In nucleotides, the CDR3 is TGCAGTGCTAGTACGGTCCAGGGGGCAGGGGGCTACACCTTC. Translation: CSASTVQGAGGYTF.

The chain combines TRBV7-2 with TRBJ2-1; 8 bases map to TRBD2. The CDR3 consists of 16 residues. CDR1 is SGHTA and CDR2 is FQGNSA in the germline V gene. With 1 base clipped from V and 1 base from J, the junction kept 3 bases outside the gene matches. CDR3 in amino acids: CASSLGGTSSYNEQFF. The CDR3 DNA follows: TGTGCCAGCAGCTTAGGGGGGACTAGTTCCTACAATGAGCAGTTCTTC.

This clonotype came up many times. The rearrangement uses TRBV7-2 and TRBJ2-5; no clear D. Per the germline V gene, CDR1 is SGHTA and CDR2 is FQGNSA. CDR3 length equals 18 residues. The V gene lost 4 bases and the J gene lost 5 bases, with 26 bases spanning the gap. This CDR3 reads CASSSQPYRVQQLETQYF. The CDR3 DNA is TGTGCCAGCAGCTCTCAACCATACCGGGTCCAACAGTTGGAGACCCAGTACTTC.

This clonotype was counted between two and nine times. The chain couples TRBV10-2 to TRBJ1-2; a weak D match, TRBD1 (6 bases). CDR3 size: 13 residues. Germline CDR1 reads WSHSY; CDR2 reads SAAADI. V was shortened by 4 bases and J by 12 bases, with 18 bases between the two germline ends. CDR3 DNA: TGCGCCAGCAGTGGATCGGACAGTTGGTCCCACACCTTC. This sequence encodes CASSGSDSWSHTF.

This clonotype was counted many times. The rearrangement links TRBV28 to TRBJ1-4; a weak D match, TRBD1 (6 bases). The germline V and J ends were trimmed by 5 bases and 7 bases, with 8 bases remaining between them. CDR3 length: 12 residues. Germline V gene lookup returns CDR1 MDHEN and CDR2 SYDVKM. CDR3 protein: CASSQGSEKLFF. The CDR3 coding sequence is TGTGCCAGCAGTCAGGGGAGTGAAAAACTGTTTTTT.

Many counts were recorded for this clonotype. This chain links TRBV28 with TRBJ1-4; D is unclear. The CDR3 is 15 amino acids. V was trimmed by 3 bases and J by 6 bases, leaving 14 bases between them. Germline-derived CDR1 and CDR2 are MDHEN and SYDVKM. The CDR3, as DNA: TGTGCCAGCAGTTTCCGGACTCACAGAGATGAAAAACTGTTTTTT. It encodes CASSFRTHRDEKLFF.

The table lists this clonotype with a few counts. CDR3 sequence (DNA): TGTGCCACCTCCGACATCCTGGGCGAGCAGTACTTC. It codes for CATSDILGEQYF. The genes are TRBV2 and TRBJ2-7; D not certain. There are 12 residues in the CDR3. Germline values: CDR1 SNHLY, CDR2 FYNNEI. Trimming took 10 bases from V and 6 from J, leaving 16 bases between them.

V and J are TRBV5-1 and TRBJ1-1, with D possibly matching TRBD1 (6 bases). Germline CDR1 is SGHRS and CDR2 is YFSETQ. The CDR3 runs 15 residues. Trimming shortened V by 0 bases and J by 4 bases, and 13 bases separated the two germline ends. This chain's CDR3 is CASSLGTALVTEAFF. CDR3 DNA: TGCGCCAGCAGCTTGGGGACAGCGTTGGTCACTGAAGCTTTCTTT.

This clonotype was counted between two and nine times. The chain joins TRBV29-1 to TRBJ1-1; 9 bases align to TRBD1. Germline trimming cut 6 bases from V and 5 bases from J; bases unmatched to any gene: 4. Germline-derived CDR1 and CDR2 are SQVTM and ANQGSEA. This CDR3 is 12 amino acids long. CDR3 coding DNA: TGCAGCGTGGGACAGGGTCTGACTGAAGCTTTCTTT. Amino acid sequence: CSVGQGLTEAFF.

V is TRBV5-1 and J is TRBJ2-5; 7 nucleotides align to TRBD2. Germline V gives CDR1 SGHRS, CDR2 YFSETQ. The CDR3 length is 16 residues. Trimming took 4 bases from V and 5 from J; bases not matched to a gene: 14. CDR3 residues: CASSPGVGLEVETQYF. The CDR3 coding sequence is TGCGCCAGCAGCCCGGGGGTCGGACTAGAGGTGGAGACCCAGTACTTC.

This clonotype came up a few times. The rearrangement links TRBV29-1 to TRBJ2-7, with D perhaps TRBD1 or TRBD2 (7 bases each). V was trimmed by 6 bases and J by 5 bases, leaving 14 bases between them. This CDR3 contains 12 residues. Germline CDR1 reads SQVTM; CDR2 reads ANQGSEA. CDR3 nucleotides: TGCAGCGTGGTGACAGGGACTAACGAGCAGTACTTC. This gives the protein CSVVTGTNEQYF.

The chain combines TRBV5-4 with TRBJ1-1, with D possibly TRBD1 on 5 matching bases. Germline loops: CDR1 SGHNT, CDR2 YYREEE (reference sequence). The CDR3 extends over 15 amino acids. V gave up 4 bases and J gave up 0 bases, with 13 bases separating them. Here the CDR3 reads CASSIHKGMNTEAFF. The CDR3 DNA sequence: TGTGCCAGCAGCATTCATAAGGGGATGAACACTGAAGCTTTCTTT.

In regard to this clonotype: This clone may be a read error of a much larger clone one base away. The chain combines TRBV12-3 or TRBV12-4 with TRBJ2-7; D might be TRBD1 (5 bases). This CDR3 comprises 13 residues. CDR3: CASSWKGSYGQYF. The CDR3, as DNA: TGTGCCAGCAGTTGGAAGGGGTCCTACGGGCAGTACTTC.

This clonotype came up a few times. This chain uses TRBV27 with TRBJ2-7; 8 bases agree with TRBD1. This CDR3 contains 15 residues. CDR1 is MNHEY and CDR2 is SMNVEV in the germline V gene (reference sequence). The V segment lost 5 bases and the J segment 2 bases; nucleotides outside the gene matches: 8. CDR3 DNA: TGTGCCAGCAGTCCCCTCCTGGGACAGGCCTACGAGCAGTACTTC. Protein sequence: CASSPLLGQAYEQYF.

The chain carries TRBV20-1 and TRBJ1-1; TRBD1 aligns across 9 bases. Germline V gives CDR1 DFQATT, CDR2 SNEGSKA (reference sequence). This CDR3 region has 16 residues. Trimming cost V 2 bases and J 0 bases; bases outside gene matches: 7. CDR3 residues: CSARPRDRAMNTEAFF. The CDR3 bases are TGCAGTGCTAGACCGAGGGACAGGGCTATGAACACTGAAGCTTTCTTT.

There are many counts of this clonotype. The chain employs TRBV20-1 and TRBJ2-7, with TRBD2 matching 8 bases. The junction had 10 bases not matched to a gene; V was cut back by 3 bases and J by 3 bases. There are 15 residues in the CDR3. From germline, CDR1 is DFQATT and CDR2 SNEGSKA (reference sequence). The DNA of the CDR3 is TGCAGTGCTAGTAGGTCGGCTAGCGGGCACTACGAGCAGTACTTC. Residues: CSASRSASGHYEQYF.

The rearrangement uses TRBV2 and TRBJ2-3; TRBD1 might be the D (5 bases). Trimming took 7 bases from V and 0 from J, leaving 14 bases between them. Looked up from germline, CDR1 is SNHLY and CDR2 is FYNNEI. This CDR3 is built from 15 residues. In nucleotides, the CDR3 is TGTGCCAGCATTCCGTTTGGGGCCAGCACAGATACGCAGTATTTT. The encoded protein is CASIPFGASTDTQYF.

Many counts were recorded for this clonotype. This chain uses TRBV30 with TRBJ2-5; tentatively, D is TRBD2 (5 bases). Germline-derived CDR1 and CDR2 are GTSNPN and SVGIG (reference sequence). This CDR3 region has 13 residues. V was pared by 2 bases and J by 7 bases, with 14 bases between. This CDR3 reads CAWSLGLFTTQYF. Written as DNA, the CDR3 is TGTGCCTGGAGTCTTGGACTGTTTACGACCCAGTACTTC.

The chain joins TRBV20-1 to TRBJ1-5; the match to TRBD1 covers 9 bases. The junction had 2 bases not matched to a gene; V was cut back by 0 bases and J by 5 bases. The length of the CDR3 is 14 residues. Germline CDR1 DFQATT, CDR2 SNEGSKA (reference sequence). The CDR3 protein is CSARDGTGYQPQHF. The CDR3 DNA follows: TGCAGTGCTAGAGATGGGACAGGGTATCAGCCCCAGCATTTT.

This clonotype has a handful of counts. The V call is TRBV9, the J call TRBJ1-1, with D unclear. The CDR3 sequence is 13 residues long. V lost 0 bases and J lost 1, with 4 bases in between. The V gene's germline CDR1 is SGDLS and CDR2 YYNGEE. The CDR3 DNA reads TGTGCCAGCAGCGTAGCGTGGAACACTGAAGCTTTCTTT. The encoded protein is CASSVAWNTEAFF.